This TCR beta chain was sequenced for a study of PD-1 blockade in classical Hodgkin lymphoma. TCRdb's table, derived via immunoSEQ multiplex PCR, lists solely in-frame clones and lacks some. This sample has tens of thousands of clones, with about three quarters found just once. V was clipped by 5 bases and J by 0 bases, with 9 bases between them. Germline CDR1 SEHNR, CDR2 FQNEAQ (reference sequence). This CDR3 is 14 amino acids long. General study points: Possible causes of repertoire differences, disease activity or prior therapy, remain undefined.

About this clone itself: Its antigen is not known.

Each patient's relapse followed autologous stem cell transplantation, and brentuximab vedotin exposure varied. Best response was recorded as complete response, partial response or progressive disease. This receptor was identified in a human donor with classical Hodgkin lymphoma. Source: peripheral blood mononuclear cells (PBMCs), taken before the second cycle of nivolumab. The chain recombines TRBV7-9 with TRBJ2-3; perhaps TRBD2 as D (6 bases). DNA for the CDR3: TGTGCCAGCAGCAGAAGCGGGAGCACAGATACGCAGTATTTT. It is translated as CASSRSGSTDTQYF.